What follows are 28 T cell receptor beta chains derived from one specimen sequenced in a study of blood T cell repertoires in COVID-19. Assay used: immunoSEQ multiplex PCR; TCRdb lists only in-frame clones, some missing. The sample includes 100,000 to 150,000 clones, 84% seen only once; the top ten take approximately 18%. The sequenced material came from peripheral blood. The receptors stem from an elderly woman with acute or convalescent COVID-19.

In regard to this clone: One end of the junction varies from germline; a read error may be responsible. This chain links TRBV5-6 with TRBJ1-2; D unresolved. Germline CDR1 reads SGHDT; CDR2 reads YYEEEE. The CDR3 sequence is 12 residues long. The CDR3 DNA reads as TGTGCCAGCAGGTTGGGTTTAGATGGCTACACCTTC. This encodes CASRLGLDGYTF. Using reference TRBV5-6 and TRBJ1-2 for the parts outside the CDR3, the full variable domain is DAGVTQSPTHLIKTRGQQVTLRCSPKSGHDTVSWYQQALGQGPQFIFQYYEEEERQRGNFPDRFSGHQFPNYSSELNVNALLLGDSALYLCASRLGLDGYTFGSGTRLTVV.

The rearrangement joins TRBV9 to TRBJ2-3, with 7 nucleotides matching TRBD2. V shed 0 bases and J 1 base; nucleotides not matched to a gene: 5. Germline-derived CDR1 and CDR2 are SGDLS and YYNGEE. The CDR3 has 16 amino acids. DNA for the CDR3: TGTGCCAGCAGCGTAGTGGGACTACAGGGCACAGATACGCAGTATTTT. Translation: CASSVVGLQGTDTQYF.

The chain joins TRBV11-2 to TRBJ1-1; maybe TRBD1 (6 bases). The germline CDR1 and CDR2 sequences are SGHAT and FQNNGV. The CDR3 runs to 16 residues. Trimming took off 1 base at V and 1 base at J, with 13 bases between the two ends. CDR3 loop: CASSLATDRTNTEAFF. The CDR3 coding sequence is TGTGCCAGCAGCTTAGCGACCGACAGGACGAACACTGAAGCTTTCTTT.

The V call is TRBV5-1, the J call TRBJ2-4; 10 bases are shared with TRBD1. V trimming: 5 bases; J trimming: 5 bases; junction bases outside the gene matches: 4. In germline, CDR1 is SGHRS, CDR2 YFSETQ. The CDR3 runs to 14 residues. DNA for the CDR3: TGCGCCAGCAGTTATGGACAGGGGGAAAACATTCAGTACTTC. Translating it yields CASSYGQGENIQYF.

The genes are TRBV29-1 and TRBJ1-1; TRBD1 is a possible D gene (5 bases). The CDR3 extends over 10 amino acids. Trimming shortened V by 5 bases and J by 7 bases, and 8 bases separated the two germline ends. From germline, CDR1 is SQVTM and CDR2 ANQGSEA. The CDR3 spells CSVSQVEAFF. For the CDR3, the DNA is TGCAGCGTTTCACAGGTTGAAGCTTTCTTT.

The rearrangement uses TRBV29-1 and TRBJ2-1; a weak D match, TRBD1 (5 bases). CDR1 is SQVTM and CDR2 is ANQGSEA in the germline V gene. The CDR3 has 14 residues. V was clipped by 5 bases and J by 5 bases, with 16 bases between them. CDR3 sequence (DNA): TGCAGCGTTTCCAGGACCAGGGCCAACAATGAGCAGTTCTTC. As protein: CSVSRTRANNEQFF.

To note about this clone: The junction departs from germline at one end; a sequencing error may be responsible. This chain uses TRBV4-1 with TRBJ1-1; TRBD1 aligns across 7 bases. The CDR3 loop spans 14 amino acids. Germline V CDR1 and CDR2: MGHRA, YSYEKL. CDR3 sequence (DNA): TGCGCCAGCAGTCAAGCGACAGGGCTGACCGAAGCTTTCTTT. Translated: CASSQATGLTEAFF.

The V and J genes are TRBV15 and TRBJ1-5, with D hard to call. The CDR3 is made up of 13 amino acids. The germline gives CDR1 LNHNV, CDR2 YYDKDF (reference sequence). Trimming took off 3 bases at V and 7 bases at J, with 10 bases between the two ends. The CDR3 nucleotides read TGTGCCACCAGCAGGGCCGGGTCCCAGCCCCAGCATTTT. It codes for CATSRAGSQPQHF. Together with reference TRBV15 and TRBJ1-5, the CDR3 gives the full variable domain: DAMVIQNPRYQVTQFGKPVTLSCSQTLNHNVMYWYQQKSSQAPKLLFHYYDKDFNNEADTPDNFQSRRPNTSFCFLDIRSPGLGDTAMYLCATSRAGSQPQHFGDGTRLSIL.

The chain combines TRBV2 with TRBJ2-2, with 11 bases identical to TRBD2. The CDR3 contains 16 residues. Germline CDR1 and CDR2: SNHLY and FYNNEI. Trimming removed 3 bases from V and 2 bases from J; junction bases left unmatched: 2. The CDR3 nucleotides are TGTGCCAGCAGTGACGGGACTAGCGGTAACACCGGGGAGCTGTTTTTT. As protein: CASSDGTSGNTGELFF.

The chain uses TRBV7-2 and TRBJ1-1; maybe TRBD1 (5 bases). V gave up 3 bases and J gave up 6 bases, with 17 bases separating them. CDR1 and CDR2 from the germline V gene are SGHTA and FQGNSA. The length of the CDR3 is 15 residues. The CDR3 sequence is CASSFSPQGVAEAFF. The CDR3 DNA sequence: TGTGCCAGCAGCTTCAGTCCGCAGGGCGTCGCTGAAGCTTTCTTT.

J is TRBJ1-2 and V is TRBV3-1 (or the pseudogene TRBV3-2); no reliable D call. The CDR3 sequence is 18 residues long. With 4 bases removed from V and 5 bases from J, the gap between germline ends came to 26 bases. Germline CDR1 LGHDT, CDR2 YNNKEL (reference sequence). The CDR3 loop is CASSLLTRGPDGVYGYTF. CDR3 coding DNA: TGTGCCAGCAGCCTATTAACTCGGGGTCCAGATGGGGTATATGGCTACACCTTC.

The chain combines TRBV10-2 with TRBJ1-6; D is uncertain. CDR3 length: 13 residues. Germline lookup yields CDR1 WSHSY and CDR2 SAAADI. The germline V and J ends were trimmed by 4 bases and 10 bases, with 11 bases remaining between them. The CDR3 reads CASSGAEFSPLHF. The CDR3 nucleotides read TGCGCCAGCAGTGGGGCAGAATTCTCACCCCTCCACTTT.

This rearrangement joins TRBV4-3 to TRBJ2-7; 7 positions match TRBD2. V lost 0 bases, J lost 7 bases, and 9 bases stayed unmatched. Per germline, CDR1 LGHNA and CDR2 YSLEER. The CDR3 consists of 15 residues. As DNA, the CDR3 is TGCGCCAGCAGCCAAGAGGCGGGGGACGAAGTAGAGCAGTACTTC. Residues: CASSQEAGDEVEQYF.

The rearrangement joins TRBV27 to TRBJ2-1; a possible D gene is TRBD2 (6 bases). This CDR3 region has 14 residues. Germline loops: CDR1 MNHEY, CDR2 SMNVEV (reference sequence). Trimming shortened V by 3 bases and J by 5 bases, and 11 bases separated the two germline ends. In DNA, the CDR3 is TGTGCCAGCAGTTTTTGGGGAGGAAACAATGAGCAGTTCTTC. Protein: CASSFWGGNNEQFF.

This rearrangement joins TRBV14 to TRBJ2-3, with a weak D call TRBD2 (5 bases). Germline values: CDR1 SGHDN, CDR2 FVKESK. The CDR3 runs 13 residues. V was cut by 8 bases and J by 2 bases, with 11 bases left in between. The CDR3 bases are TGTGCCAGCCGTCGAGGGCTCACAGATACGCAGTATTTT. Translating gives CASRRGLTDTQYF.

The chain employs TRBV4-3 and TRBJ1-5; D remains unclear. V lost 2 bases and J 3 bases, leaving 5 bases between the germline ends. This CDR3 has 13 residues. Germline loops: CDR1 LGHNA, CDR2 YSLEER. The CDR3 region is CASSQIFNQPQHF. The CDR3 nucleotides read TGCGCCAGCAGCCAAATCTTCAATCAGCCCCAGCATTTT.

The V and J genes are TRBV10-3 and TRBJ1-4; D possibly corresponds to TRBD1 (5 bases). CDR3 size: 15 residues. Germline CDR1 and CDR2: ENHRY and SYGVKD. V gave up 2 bases and J gave up 7 bases, with 14 bases separating them. Here the CDR3 DNA reads TGTGCCATCAGTGAGCGGGGGACTACCTCTGAAAAACTGTTTTTT. This encodes CAISERGTTSEKLFF.

J is TRBJ2-2 and V is TRBV7-6, with a tentative D call TRBD2 (6 bases). In germline, CDR1 is SGHVS, CDR2 FNYEAQ. V dropped 5 bases and J dropped 3 bases, with 22 bases sitting between them. CDR3 length equals 18 residues. CDR3 nucleotide sequence: TGTGCCAGCAGCCGTATACCTGCCTTGGGGGGAGACACCGGGGAGCTGTTTTTT. Encoded protein: CASSRIPALGGDTGELFF.

The chain recombines TRBV16 with TRBJ1-1; D is ambiguous. Germline V lookup: CDR1 KGHSY, CDR2 FQNENV. This CDR3 is 17 amino acids long. V lost 1 base to trimming and J lost 4 bases, with 19 bases between them. The CDR3, as DNA: TGTGCCAGCAGCCAATATAGCGGGAATGTGGGGAGCACTGAAGCTTTCTTT. This sequence encodes CASSQYSGNVGSTEAFF.

Only one count was recorded for this clone. The chain joins TRBV6-5 to TRBJ2-5, with TRBD2 matching 7 bases. The CDR3 totals 13 residues. CDR1 and CDR2 (germline): MNHEY, SVGAGI. V was clipped by 6 bases and J by 2 bases; unmatched bases: 3. CDR3 nucleotide sequence: TGTGCCAGCAGGACGGGGGGACAAGAGACCCAGTACTTC. It specifies CASRTGGQETQYF.

The J gene is TRBJ2-3, the V gene TRBV29-1, with D hard to call. V lost 6 bases and J lost 2, with 6 bases in between. The CDR3 has 11 residues. The germline CDR1 and CDR2 sequences are SQVTM and ANQGSEA. CDR3 in amino acids: CSVADTDTQYF. The CDR3 DNA is TGCAGCGTGGCAGACACAGATACGCAGTATTTT.

This clone was picked up a small number of times. The chain carries TRBV7-2 and TRBJ2-7; 8 nucleotides agree with TRBD1. The CDR3 has 13 residues. From germline, CDR1 is SGHTA and CDR2 FQGNSA. Germline trimming cut 5 bases from V and 7 bases from J; bases unmatched to any gene: 7. The CDR3 coding sequence is TGTGCCAGCAGCCTCCGGACAGGGCGTGAGCAGTACTTC. Its protein product is CASSLRTGREQYF.

V is TRBV5-1 and J is TRBJ1-4; 7 bases match TRBD1. Germline CDR1 and CDR2: SGHRS and YFSETQ. Trimming took 3 bases from V and 7 from J; bases not matched to a gene: 9. The CDR3 loop spans 15 amino acids. CDR3 sequence: CASSSGQAWGEKLFF. The DNA for the CDR3 is TGCGCCAGCAGCTCTGGACAGGCCTGGGGTGAAAAACTGTTTTTT.

The chain carries TRBV5-1 and TRBJ1-6; 10 bases are shared with TRBD1. The CDR3 is made up of 17 amino acids. Trimming at V came to 0 bases and at J to 6 bases, leaving 6 bases not matched to a gene. Germline assignment: CDR1 SGHRS and CDR2 YFSETQ. CDR3: CASSLGDRGLVNSPLHF. CDR3 sequence (DNA): TGCGCCAGCAGCTTGGGTGACAGGGGGCTAGTTAATTCACCCCTCCACTTT.

This sequence joins TRBV5-1 and TRBJ2-6, with D hard to call. V was cut by 0 bases and J by 7 bases, with 8 bases left in between. Germline values: CDR1 SGHRS, CDR2 YFSETQ. The CDR3 runs to 14 residues. CDR3 bases: TGCGCCAGCAGCTTGGTGTTAGCTGCCAACGTCCTGACTTTC. It specifies CASSLVLAANVLTF.

Notes on this clone: Other nucleotide sequences from this sample produce the same CDR3. This chain connects TRBV7-2 to TRBJ1-2, with TRBD1 matching over 9 bases. This CDR3 comprises 15 residues. Germline CDR1 SGHTA, CDR2 FQGNSA. Unmatched junction bases numbered 8, after V lost 5 bases and J lost 4 bases. The CDR3 protein is CASSLGTGGAYGYTF. CDR3 coding DNA: TGTGCCAGCAGCCTAGGAACAGGGGGCGCCTATGGCTACACCTTC.

This clone appeared a few times. The rearrangement links TRBV10-3 to TRBJ1-1; 9 bases align to TRBD1. Germline V gives CDR1 ENHRY, CDR2 SYGVKD. The CDR3 length is 14 residues. Trimming at V came to 6 bases and at J to 1 base, leaving 3 bases not matched to a gene. CDR3 amino acids: CAISAQGANTEAFF. As DNA, the CDR3 is TGTGCCATCAGCGCACAGGGGGCGAACACTGAAGCTTTCTTT.

In nucleotides, the CDR3 is TGCAGCGTTCAGGCAGGGGGAAACACCGGGGAGCTGTTTTTT. It encodes CSVQAGGNTGELFF. This rearrangement joins TRBV29-1 to TRBJ2-2, with 7 positions matching TRBD1. Germline CDR1 SQVTM, CDR2 ANQGSEA. Trimming took 5 bases from V and 2 from J; bases not matched to a gene: 5. The CDR3 length is 14 residues.